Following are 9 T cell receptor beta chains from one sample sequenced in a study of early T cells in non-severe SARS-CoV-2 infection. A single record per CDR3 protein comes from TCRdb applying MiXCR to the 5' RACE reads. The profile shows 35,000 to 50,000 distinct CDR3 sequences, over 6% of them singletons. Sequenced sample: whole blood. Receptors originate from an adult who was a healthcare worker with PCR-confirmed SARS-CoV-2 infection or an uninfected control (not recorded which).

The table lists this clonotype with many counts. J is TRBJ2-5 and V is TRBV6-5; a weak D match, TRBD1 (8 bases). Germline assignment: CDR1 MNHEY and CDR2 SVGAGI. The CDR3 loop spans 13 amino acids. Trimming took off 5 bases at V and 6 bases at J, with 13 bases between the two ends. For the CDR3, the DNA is TGTGCCAGCAGTAACAGGGGGGGGAAGACCCAGTACTTC. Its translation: CASSNRGGKTQYF.

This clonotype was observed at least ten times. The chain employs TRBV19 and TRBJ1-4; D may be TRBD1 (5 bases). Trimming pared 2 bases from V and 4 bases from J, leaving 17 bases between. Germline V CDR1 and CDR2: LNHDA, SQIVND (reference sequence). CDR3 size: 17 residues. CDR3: CASSIMGRAAINEKLFF. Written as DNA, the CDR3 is TGTGCCAGTAGTATAATGGGGCGGGCGGCGATTAATGAAAAACTGTTTTTT.

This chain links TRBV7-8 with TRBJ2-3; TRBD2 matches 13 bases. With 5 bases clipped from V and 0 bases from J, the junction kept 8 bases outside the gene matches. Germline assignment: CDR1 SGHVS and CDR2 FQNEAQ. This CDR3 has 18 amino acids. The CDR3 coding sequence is TGTGCCAGCAGCCAGGGACTAGCGGGGCGCCATAGCACAGATACGCAGTATTTT. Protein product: CASSQGLAGRHSTDTQYF.

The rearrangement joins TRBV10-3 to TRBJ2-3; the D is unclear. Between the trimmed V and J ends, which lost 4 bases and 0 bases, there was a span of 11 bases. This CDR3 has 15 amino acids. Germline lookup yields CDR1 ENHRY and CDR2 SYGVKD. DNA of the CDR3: TGTGCCATCAGTGGCAATCCAGGTAGCACAGATACGCAGTATTTT. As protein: CAISGNPGSTDTQYF.

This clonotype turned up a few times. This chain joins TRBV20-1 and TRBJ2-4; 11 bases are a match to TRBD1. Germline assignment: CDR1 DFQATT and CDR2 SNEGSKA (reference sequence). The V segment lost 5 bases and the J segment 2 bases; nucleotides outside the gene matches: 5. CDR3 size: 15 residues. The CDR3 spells CSAPRDRGTKNIQYF. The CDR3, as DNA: TGCAGTGCTCCTCGGGACAGGGGGACCAAAAACATTCAGTACTTC.

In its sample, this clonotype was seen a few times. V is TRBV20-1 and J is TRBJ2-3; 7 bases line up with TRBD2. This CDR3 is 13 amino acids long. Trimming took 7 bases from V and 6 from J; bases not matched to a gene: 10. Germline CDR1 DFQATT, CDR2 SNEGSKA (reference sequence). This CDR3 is CSVRSSGGDTQYF. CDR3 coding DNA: TGCAGTGTTAGGTCGTCGGGAGGTGATACGCAGTATTTT.

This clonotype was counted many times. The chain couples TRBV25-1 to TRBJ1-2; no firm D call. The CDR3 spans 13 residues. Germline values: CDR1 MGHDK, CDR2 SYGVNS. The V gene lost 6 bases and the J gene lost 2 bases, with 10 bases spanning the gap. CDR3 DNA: TGTGCCAGCAGAAAAACAGAAAACTATGGCTACACCTTC. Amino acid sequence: CASRKTENYGYTF.

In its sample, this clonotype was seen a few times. The CDR3 reads CASSPLGAGETQYF. Written as DNA, the CDR3 is TGTGCCAGCAGCCCGTTGGGGGCGGGAGAGACCCAGTACTTC. V gene TRBV12-3 or TRBV12-4 combines with J gene TRBJ2-5; tentative D call: TRBD1 (6 bases). Trimming removed 6 bases from V and 4 bases from J, with 15 bases in between. The CDR3 contains 14 residues.

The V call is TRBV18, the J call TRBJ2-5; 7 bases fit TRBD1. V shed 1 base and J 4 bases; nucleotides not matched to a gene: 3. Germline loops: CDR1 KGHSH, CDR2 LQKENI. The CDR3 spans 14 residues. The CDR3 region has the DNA TGTGCCAGCTCACCACAACGGACAGGAGAGACCCAGTACTTC. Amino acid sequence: CASSPQRTGETQYF.